What follows is one T cell receptor (beta chain) and its context. The source of the sample is a study of control samples from healthy donors and cancer patients. Repertoires were generated with immunoSEQ multiplex PCR, while TCRdb's copy carries only in-frame clones and drops some. The table shows 120,000 or so clones, with about 91% occurring only once. The germline V and J ends were trimmed by 5 bases and 8 bases, with 13 bases remaining between them. The V gene's germline CDR1 is SGHRS and CDR2 YFSETQ. CDR3 length equals 12 residues. V usage is TRBV5-1 and J usage is TRBJ1-2, with D hard to call. The clonotype comes from a man younger than 35 in good health. Sequences were obtained from blood. CDR3 nucleotides: TGCGCCAGCAGGTCGGGCGGGGAAGGCTACACCTTC. It translates to CASRSGGEGYTF.